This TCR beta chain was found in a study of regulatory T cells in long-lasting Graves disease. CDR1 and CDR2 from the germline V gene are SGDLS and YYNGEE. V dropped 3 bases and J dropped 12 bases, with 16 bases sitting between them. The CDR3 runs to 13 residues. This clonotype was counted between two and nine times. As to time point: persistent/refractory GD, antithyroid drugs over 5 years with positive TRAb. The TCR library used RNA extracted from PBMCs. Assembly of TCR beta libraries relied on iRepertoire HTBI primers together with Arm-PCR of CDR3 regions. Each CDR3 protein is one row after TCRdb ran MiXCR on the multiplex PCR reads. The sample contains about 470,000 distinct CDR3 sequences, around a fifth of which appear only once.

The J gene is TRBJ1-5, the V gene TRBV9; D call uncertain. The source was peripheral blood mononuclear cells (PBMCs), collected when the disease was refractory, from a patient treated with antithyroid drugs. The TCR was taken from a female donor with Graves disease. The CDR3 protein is CASSDGPTAVQHF. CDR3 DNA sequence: TGTGCCAGCAGCGATGGGCCAACGGCAGTCCAGCATTTT.